This passage covers 13 T cell receptor beta chains from one sample sequenced in a study of CD4+ T cells in melanoma. The method was immunoSEQ multiplex PCR; TCRdb's version includes in-frame clones alone and lacks a portion of them. The sample holds roughly 150,000 clones; about 90% are singletons and the top ten take over 1.5%. These receptors were taken from a human donor with melanoma.

The J gene is TRBJ1-2, the V gene TRBV5-1, with D maybe TRBD1 (6 bases). Trimming removed 0 bases at V and 8 bases at J, with 14 bases between. Germline assignment: CDR1 SGHRS and CDR2 YFSETQ. This CDR3 is 14 amino acids long. The CDR3 loop reads CASSLDRAERGYTF. The CDR3 coding sequence is TGCGCCAGCAGCTTGGACAGGGCGGAAAGAGGCTACACCTTC.

This clone was counted a few times. J is TRBJ1-5 and V is TRBV28, with TRBD1 identical over 7 bases. J was trimmed by 6 bases and V by 1 base; bases with no gene match: 3. CDR1 MDHEN and CDR2 SYDVKM come from the germline V gene. The CDR3 extends over 14 amino acids. The CDR3 here is CASSLYRGSQPQHF. CDR3 DNA sequence: TGTGCCAGCAGTTTATACAGGGGAAGTCAGCCCCAGCATTTT.

The gene calls are TRBV9 and TRBJ2-3; no clear D gene. Trimming left V 4 bases short and J 0 bases short, with 12 bases between. The CDR3 length is 15 residues. The germline gives CDR1 SGDLS, CDR2 YYNGEE. The CDR3 sequence is CASSRGGTSTDTQYF. For the CDR3, the DNA is TGTGCCAGCAGCCGTGGTGGCACTAGCACAGATACGCAGTATTTT.

The genes are TRBV7-3 and TRBJ2-1; a weak D match, TRBD2 (5 bases). The ends were cut back, 4 bases at V and 2 bases at J, with 12 bases in the middle. Germline loops: CDR1 SGHTA, CDR2 FQGTGA. This CDR3 is built from 15 residues. The DNA for the CDR3 is TGTGCCAGCAGCTCAGCGCCGCGGGCCTACAATGAGCAGTTCTTC. This sequence encodes CASSSAPRAYNEQFF.

The rearrangement uses TRBV7-2 and TRBJ1-1; D call uncertain. V dropped 5 bases and J dropped 8 bases, with 24 bases sitting between them. Germline V gene lookup returns CDR1 SGHTA and CDR2 FQGNSA. The CDR3 spans 16 residues. The CDR3 here is CASSLSFMARGSEAFF. As DNA, the CDR3 is TGTGCCAGCAGCCTCTCGTTCATGGCCCGTGGGTCAGAAGCTTTCTTT.

The chain couples TRBV30 to TRBJ1-2; maybe TRBD1 (5 bases). This CDR3 contains 18 residues. V gave up 0 bases and J gave up 6 bases, with 26 bases separating them. Germline assignment: CDR1 GTSNPN and CDR2 SVGIG (reference sequence). This CDR3 is CAWSVDVLLGQNVNGYTF. DNA for the CDR3: TGTGCCTGGAGTGTAGACGTGCTTCTCGGACAAAACGTTAATGGCTACACCTTC.

The rearrangement joins TRBV2 to TRBJ1-2, with D uncertain. CDR1 is SNHLY, CDR2 FYNNEI, per germline. CDR3 length equals 14 residues. Trimming stripped 4 bases from V and 4 bases from J, with 13 bases between. The CDR3 DNA sequence: TGTGCCAGCAGTGTTACACAAGAGAGCTATGGCTACACCTTC. The encoded protein is CASSVTQESYGYTF.

The chain joins TRBV11-2 to TRBJ1-2; TRBD1 is a possible D gene (5 bases). Germline V lookup: CDR1 SGHAT, CDR2 FQNNGV. Between the trimmed V and J ends, which lost 5 bases and 8 bases, there was a span of 15 bases. CDR3 length equals 13 residues. CDR3 residues: CASSESSGGGYTF. The CDR3 region has the DNA TGTGCCAGCAGCGAAAGCTCGGGGGGAGGCTACACCTTC.

The chain links TRBV7-9 to TRBJ1-3; no definite D call. Trimming cost V 5 bases and J 4 bases, with 12 bases left between them. The CDR3 is made up of 14 amino acids. In germline, CDR1 is SEHNR, CDR2 FQNEAQ (reference sequence). The CDR3 DNA follows: TGTGCCAGCAGCGGACCTAACATGGGAAACACCATATATTTT. As protein: CASSGPNMGNTIYF.

The V call is TRBV7-9, the J call TRBJ2-6; 7 positions agree with TRBD1. The CDR3 consists of 17 residues. CDR1 is SEHNR, CDR2 FQNEAQ, per germline (reference sequence). V lost 6 bases, J lost 0 bases, and 8 bases stayed unmatched. This CDR3 is CASRPQGLNSGANVLTF. CDR3 in DNA: TGTGCCAGCAGACCACAGGGGTTGAACTCTGGGGCCAACGTCCTGACTTTC.

V and J are TRBV2 and TRBJ2-3, with 7 bases lining up with TRBD1. The V gene's germline CDR1 is SNHLY and CDR2 FYNNEI. After removal of 6 bases from V and 4 bases from J, the junction contained 13 bases not matched to a gene. This CDR3 region has 16 residues. DNA of the CDR3: TGTGCCAGCAGGGCTCGTTTAAGGGGGCGGGCAGATACGCAGTATTTT. It translates to CASRARLRGRADTQYF.

This chain joins TRBV5-1 and TRBJ2-1, with D hard to call. V dropped 4 bases and J dropped 0 bases, with 11 bases sitting between them. The CDR3 is 15 amino acids. CDR1 SGHRS and CDR2 YFSETQ come from the germline V gene. The chain's CDR3 is CASSVSRSSYNEQFF. In DNA, the CDR3 is TGCGCCAGCAGCGTCAGTAGGAGCTCCTACAATGAGCAGTTCTTC.

CDR3 DNA: TGTGCCAGCAGTGCCCGACAGAACAATGAAAAACTGTTTTTT. Translated: CASSARQNNEKLFF. This sequence joins TRBV6-1 and TRBJ1-4; D possibly corresponds to TRBD1 (5 bases). The CDR3 is made up of 14 amino acids. V lost 4 bases, J lost 5 bases, and 11 bases lay in between. Germline V CDR1 and CDR2: MNHNS, SASEGT.